The entry below gives a single T cell receptor beta chain sequence along with its context. What it binds is unknown. Germline assignment: CDR1 SGHRS and CDR2 YFSETQ. The CDR3 extends over 19 amino acids. The V end was cut by 4 bases, the J end by 0 bases, with 23 bases between. This table comes from immunoSEQ multiplex PCR, and its TCRdb copy is limited to in-frame clones, with some not included. The sample consists of approximately 56,000 clones, roughly 61% of them appearing once. Noted time point: week 47, end of study. Every vaccination contained 300 ug of the mutant IDH1 20-mer peptide and was paired with topical imiquimod. Donors harbored newly found WHO grade 3 or 4 IDH1-mutant, ATRX-lost astrocytomas. The data belong to a study of a mutant IDH1 vaccine in newly diagnosed glioma. Overall study context: Treated individuals were 62.5% male and roughly 40% female, averaging roughly 38 years of age. Patients previously underwent radiotherapy, temozolomide, or both, and most underwent both.

The origin of this receptor is a man aged 35 to 55 with glioma. Some clones in this sample may be carry-over from other donors' samples. Specimen: peripheral blood mononuclear cells (PBMCs), collected from a glioma patient whose treatment included an IDH1 peptide vaccine. The chain has TRBV5-1 and TRBJ2-1; a weak D match, TRBD2 (6 bases). The DNA of the CDR3 is TGCGCCAGCAGCCCCCGGGGGACGGGCGGGGTGAGCTCCTACAATGAGCAGTTCTTC. This codes for CASSPRGTGGVSSYNEQFF.